Shown below are 32 T cell receptor beta chains from a single sample sequenced in a study of T cell responses to AZD1222 COVID-19 vaccine. Measured with immunoSEQ multiplex PCR; TCRdb has only the in-frame clones, and not every one. The sample has about 180,000 clones; 85% to 95% are singletons. The sequenced sample was peripheral blood, obtained 28 days after the second dose of the MenACWY control vaccine. The receptors derive from an adult who received the MenACWY meningococcal vaccine as a control.

The chain is built from TRBV2 and TRBJ1-1; possibly TRBD1 for D (5 bases). V was pared by 6 bases and J by 1 base, with 12 bases between. This CDR3 contains 14 residues. Germline V gene sequence: CDR1 SNHLY, CDR2 FYNNEI. The CDR3 spells CASSGGLTNTEAFF. The CDR3, as DNA: TGTGCCAGCAGCGGGGGACTGACGAACACTGAAGCTTTCTTT.

The chain has TRBV7-2 and TRBJ2-1; D remains unclear. The CDR3 is made up of 14 amino acids. V was shortened by 1 base and J by 1 base, with 5 bases between the two germline ends. Germline-derived CDR1 and CDR2 are SGHTA and FQGNSA. The CDR3 bases are TGTGCCAGCAGCTTAGTTAGATCCTACAATGAGCAGTTCTTC. It translates to CASSLVRSYNEQFF.

The V gene is TRBV3-1 (or the pseudogene TRBV3-2), the J gene TRBJ1-5, with TRBD1 as a possible D gene (5 bases). The CDR3 covers 13 residues. Germline CDR1 LGHDT, CDR2 YNNKEL (reference sequence). Between the trimmed V and J ends, which lost 0 bases and 7 bases, there was a span of 7 bases. The CDR3 sequence is CASSQDRGQPQHF. In nucleotides, the CDR3 is TGTGCCAGCAGCCAAGATCGGGGGCAGCCCCAGCATTTT.

V is TRBV3-1 (or the pseudogene TRBV3-2) and J is TRBJ1-5, with D perhaps TRBD1 (6 bases). The CDR3 spans 18 residues. The V end was cut by 1 base, the J end by 0 bases, with 16 bases between. In germline, CDR1 is LGHDT, CDR2 YNNKEL (reference sequence). CDR3 bases: TGTGCCAGCAGCCAAGGGATTCCGGGACATGATAGCAATCAGCCCCAGCATTTT. It yields the protein CASSQGIPGHDSNQPQHF.

This sequence joins TRBV6-6 and TRBJ1-2; tentatively, D is TRBD1 (5 bases). CDR3 length equals 13 residues. V was clipped by 5 bases and J by 4 bases, with 11 bases between them. CDR1 and CDR2 (germline): MNHNY, SVGAGI (reference sequence). The CDR3 sequence: CASSIRVVYGYTF. CDR3 DNA: TGTGCCAGCAGTATCAGGGTTGTCTATGGCTACACCTTC.

This clone was counted a single time. The V and J genes are TRBV4-1 and TRBJ2-2; 8 bases fit TRBD2. This CDR3 spans 16 amino acids. V trimming: 4 bases; J trimming: 0 bases; junction bases outside the gene matches: 4. Germline CDR1 is MGHRA and CDR2 is YSYEKL. DNA for the CDR3: TGCGCCAGCAGCCCTCCGGGACTAGCGAACACCGGGGAGCTGTTTTTT. Protein sequence: CASSPPGLANTGELFF.

This chain connects TRBV5-5 to TRBJ1-2, with 10 bases matching TRBD1. The CDR3 consists of 15 residues. The junction had 3 bases not matched to a gene; V was cut back by 4 bases and J by 0 bases. The germline gives CDR1 SGHKS, CDR2 YYEKEE (reference sequence). The CDR3 sequence is CASSPGQGTNYGYTF. The CDR3 coding sequence is TGTGCCAGCAGCCCGGGACAGGGGACTAACTATGGCTACACCTTC.

The sample holds one count of this clone. The V and J genes are TRBV7-2 and TRBJ2-3, with 10 bases that match TRBD2. CDR3 length equals 16 residues. V was pared by 3 bases and J by 4 bases, with 7 bases of the junction left unmatched. CDR1 is SGHTA and CDR2 is FQGNSA in the germline V gene. The CDR3 nucleotides read TGTGCCAGCAGCTTCCAAAGCGGGGGGGCCTCAGATACGCAGTATTTT. This sequence encodes CASSFQSGGASDTQYF.

The V and J genes are TRBV27 and TRBJ2-7, with 7 positions matching TRBD1. V gave up 0 bases and J gave up 2 bases; unmatched junction bases: 7. The CDR3 runs 16 residues. Germline V gene data show CDR1 as MNHEY and CDR2 as SMNVEV (reference sequence). In nucleotides, the CDR3 is TGTGCCAGCAGTTTATCTTTCGGGACAGCGGCCTACGAGCAGTACTTC. Translation gives CASSLSFGTAAYEQYF.

CDR3 in amino acids: CASSPGQRTYEQYF. CDR3 nucleotides: TGTGCCAGCAGCCCGGGACAGCGCACCTACGAGCAGTACTTC. This chain uses TRBV28 with TRBJ2-7; 7 bases match TRBD1. The V and J ends lost 6 bases and 2 bases, in that order; junction bases with no gene match: 7. Germline V lookup: CDR1 MDHEN, CDR2 SYDVKM. This CDR3 is 14 amino acids long.

The V gene is TRBV28, the J gene TRBJ2-5, with 10 bases fitting TRBD2. The CDR3 covers 21 residues. V lost 3 bases, J lost 4 bases, and 23 bases stayed unmatched. The V gene's germline CDR1 is MDHEN and CDR2 SYDVKM. Here the CDR3 DNA reads TGTGCCAGCAGTTTTTCTAGGGCTCATAGCGGGGGGTATCCAAGTAGAGAGACCCAGTACTTC. Protein sequence: CASSFSRAHSGGYPSRETQYF.

The sample holds one count of this clone. The genes are TRBV7-2 and TRBJ1-2; 10 bases fit TRBD1. CDR3 length equals 14 residues. V shed 4 bases, J shed 2 bases, and the junction held 1 base outside the gene matches. Germline CDR1 SGHTA, CDR2 FQGNSA. This CDR3 is CASSSGQGNYGYTF. The CDR3, as DNA: TGTGCCAGCAGCTCGGGACAGGGGAACTATGGCTACACCTTC.

This rearrangement joins TRBV2 to TRBJ2-3; D remains unclear. Germline CDR1 SNHLY, CDR2 FYNNEI. Between the trimmed V and J ends, which lost 3 bases and 0 bases, there was a span of 10 bases. CDR3 size: 15 residues. The DNA for the CDR3 is TGTGCCAGCAGTGAGGCGACAACTAGCACAGATACGCAGTATTTT. Translation: CASSEATTSTDTQYF.

The chain has TRBV9 and TRBJ1-3; D remains ambiguous. CDR3 length equals 16 residues. Trimming left V 4 bases short and J 4 bases short, with 18 bases between. Germline values: CDR1 SGDLS, CDR2 YYNGEE. The CDR3 here is CASSPALVAAGNTIYF. The CDR3 bases are TGTGCCAGCAGCCCGGCTTTGGTTGCGGCAGGAAACACCATATATTTT.

The chain employs TRBV27 and TRBJ2-6, with 7 positions matching TRBD1. This CDR3 spans 17 amino acids. J lost 1 base, V lost 7 bases, and 10 bases had no gene match. Germline CDR1 is MNHEY and CDR2 is SMNVEV (reference sequence). The CDR3, as DNA: TGTGCCAGCACCGCCGGGACAGTCTTATCTGGGGCCAACGTCCTGACTTTC. Encoded protein: CASTAGTVLSGANVLTF.

CDR3 region: CASSLATWGATNEKLFF. CDR3 nucleotides: TGTGCCAGCAGCTTAGCGACGTGGGGGGCAACTAATGAAAAACTGTTTTTT. This rearrangement joins TRBV7-8 to TRBJ1-4; a possible D gene is TRBD1 (5 bases). Trimming shortened V by 0 bases and J by 0 bases, and 11 bases separated the two germline ends. The CDR3 extends over 17 amino acids. CDR1 and CDR2 (germline): SGHVS, FQNEAQ.

The chain is built from TRBV4-1 and TRBJ1-1; maybe TRBD1 (5 bases). The germline CDR1 and CDR2 sequences are MGHRA and YSYEKL. The V gene lost 0 bases and the J gene lost 0 bases, with 8 bases spanning the gap. The CDR3 covers 15 residues. The CDR3 loop is CASSQEGPLNTEAFF. The CDR3 DNA sequence: TGCGCCAGCAGCCAAGAGGGACCGCTGAACACTGAAGCTTTCTTT.

About this clone: The germline gene is not matched at one end of the junction; a read error may be the cause. The V call is TRBV7-7, the J call TRBJ2-1; 7 nucleotides line up with TRBD1. CDR3 length equals 15 residues. The V gene's germline CDR1 is SSHAT and CDR2 FNYEAQ (reference sequence). The CDR3 DNA is TGTGCTAGCAGCACAGGGGTGGGGTCCTACAATGAGCAGTTCTTC. Translated, it gives CASSTGVGSYNEQFF.

The rearrangement joins TRBV5-1 to TRBJ2-7, with D tentatively TRBD1 (5 bases). The V gene lost 0 bases and the J gene lost 4 bases, with 8 bases spanning the gap. This CDR3 is built from 13 residues. Germline V gene sequence: CDR1 SGHRS, CDR2 YFSETQ. The DNA for the CDR3 is TGCGCCAGCAGCTTGGGACAGATTTACGAGCAGTACTTC. Translated, it gives CASSLGQIYEQYF.

V usage is TRBV5-5 and J usage is TRBJ1-4; 9 bases map to TRBD1. Germline V gives CDR1 SGHKS, CDR2 YYEKEE (reference sequence). CDR3 size: 16 residues. V was pared by 4 bases and J by 4 bases, with 8 bases of the junction left unmatched. The CDR3 nucleotides are TGTGCCAGCAGCCCCGGACAGGGGTCTTTTAATGAAAAACTGTTTTTT. This translates into CASSPGQGSFNEKLFF.

The rearrangement joins TRBV10-3 to TRBJ2-3; 13 bases are shared with TRBD2. From germline, CDR1 is ENHRY and CDR2 SYGVKD. The J segment lost 5 bases and the V segment lost 0 bases, leaving 5 bases of the junction unmatched. The CDR3 consists of 17 residues. The CDR3 here is CAISESILAGGRDTQYF. Here the CDR3 DNA reads TGTGCCATCAGTGAGTCTATACTAGCGGGGGGGCGAGATACGCAGTATTTT.

Here the CDR3 DNA reads TGCGCCAGCAGATCCGGGAGCGCCAATTCACCCCTCCACTTT. Its translation is CASRSGSANSPLHF. The rearrangement joins TRBV10-1 to TRBJ1-6; D remains unclear. Germline assignment: CDR1 WNHNN and CDR2 SYGVQD (reference sequence). V shed 6 bases and J shed 7 bases, with 13 bases lying between them. CDR3 size: 14 residues.

The J gene is TRBJ1-3, the V gene TRBV24-1; 7 nucleotides align to TRBD1. Germline trimming cut 5 bases from V and 1 base from J; bases unmatched to any gene: 7. From germline, CDR1 is KGHDR and CDR2 SFDVKD. This CDR3 has 16 residues. The CDR3 DNA reads TGTGCCACCAGTGGCCCGACAGGGCGGTCTGGAAACACCATATATTTT. It translates to CATSGPTGRSGNTIYF.

This sequence joins TRBV28 and TRBJ1-2; TRBD1 is a possible D gene (6 bases). The CDR3 spans 13 residues. Germline CDR1 is MDHEN and CDR2 is SYDVKM. Between the trimmed V and J ends, which lost 5 bases and 4 bases, there was a span of 11 bases. The CDR3 region is CASSPGQIYGYTF. The CDR3 DNA sequence: TGTGCCAGCAGTCCCGGACAGATCTATGGCTACACCTTC.

The V call is TRBV13, the J call TRBJ2-4, with D possibly called TRBD1 or TRBD2 (5 bases each). CDR3 length: 15 residues. Germline values: CDR1 PRHDT, CDR2 FYEKMQ (reference sequence). V was shortened by 5 bases and J by 9 bases, with 20 bases between the two germline ends. The CDR3 DNA follows: TGTGCCAGCAGCCTGACGGGGCAGCCTAGAGGCATTCAGTACTTC. Protein product: CASSLTGQPRGIQYF.

The chain uses TRBV5-1 and TRBJ1-1; D is unclear. The V gene lost 3 bases and the J gene lost 1 base, with 7 bases spanning the gap. The CDR3 is 13 residues long. Per germline, CDR1 SGHRS and CDR2 YFSETQ. The CDR3 loop is CASSSDANTEAFF. CDR3 nucleotide sequence: TGCGCCAGCAGCTCGGATGCGAACACTGAAGCTTTCTTT.

Here the CDR3 DNA reads TGTGCCAGCTCGCCAGGTGGGGGAGGAGACGAGCAGTACTTC. The encoded protein is CASSPGGGGDEQYF. This chain joins TRBV18 and TRBJ2-7; D might be TRBD2 (6 bases). The ends were cut back, 6 bases at V and 5 bases at J, with 17 bases in the middle. Germline values: CDR1 KGHSH, CDR2 LQKENI. The CDR3 is 14 residues long.

V gene TRBV3-1 (or the pseudogene TRBV3-2) combines with J gene TRBJ1-1; D unresolved. Trimming left V 6 bases short and J 5 bases short, with 16 bases between. From germline, CDR1 is LGHDT and CDR2 YNNKEL (reference sequence). This CDR3 has 14 residues. CDR3 sequence: CASSRLSIETEAFF. In DNA, the CDR3 is TGTGCCAGCAGTCGACTAAGCATTGAGACTGAAGCTTTCTTT.

As to this clone: In the same sample, other DNA sequences code for this CDR3. The V and J genes are TRBV3-1 (or the pseudogene TRBV3-2) and TRBJ1-2; D unresolved. Germline V gene sequence: CDR1 LGHDT, CDR2 YNNKEL (reference sequence). Trimming took 1 base from V and 8 from J, leaving 5 bases between them. This CDR3 comprises 11 residues. The CDR3 DNA sequence: TGTGCCAGCAGCCAAGTGGGGGGCTACACCTTC. Protein: CASSQVGGYTF.

This chain joins TRBV6-2 or TRBV6-3 and TRBJ1-1, with 7 bases identical to TRBD1. The CDR3 has 15 residues. The junction had 5 bases not matched to a gene; V was cut back by 4 bases and J by 0 bases. Germline CDR1 and CDR2: MNHEY and SVGEGT. CDR3 in DNA: TGTGCCAGCAGTTCCGGGACAGCGTTGAACACTGAAGCTTTCTTT. The encoded protein is CASSSGTALNTEAFF.

The V gene is TRBV20-1, the J gene TRBJ1-2; D possibly corresponds to TRBD1 (5 bases). Trimming took off 7 bases at V and 6 bases at J, with 12 bases between the two ends. Per germline, CDR1 DFQATT and CDR2 SNEGSKA (reference sequence). The CDR3 totals 11 residues. The chain's CDR3 is CSVGHIDGYTF. Here the CDR3 DNA reads TGCAGTGTCGGACACATCGATGGCTACACCTTC.

The V call is TRBV15, the J call TRBJ2-7; 10 bases are a match to TRBD1. J was trimmed by 7 bases and V by 4 bases; bases with no gene match: 16. The V gene's germline CDR1 is LNHNV and CDR2 YYDKDF (reference sequence). The CDR3 is made up of 17 amino acids. The CDR3 protein is CATSTLGGDRGAGEQYF. The CDR3 coding sequence is TGTGCCACCAGCACCCTGGGGGGGGACAGGGGAGCGGGGGAGCAGTACTTC.